These 22 T cell receptor beta chains share one sample of origin, sequenced in a study of a mutant IDH1 vaccine in newly diagnosed glioma. No antigen is known for these receptors. Sequenced by immunoSEQ multiplex PCR; TCRdb stores in-frame clones only, minus some. The data contain about 68,000 clones, approximately 81% of them singletons. Sample time point: week 35, safety follow-up. All doses held 300 ug of mutant IDH1 20-mer peptide, with topical imiquimod. The sample was PBMCs, taken from a glioma patient whose treatment included an IDH1 peptide vaccine. The receptors were gathered from a young man with glioma.

CDR3 residues: CASSLVQGGTEAFF. In DNA form, the CDR3 reads TGCGCCAGCAGCTTGGTCCAGGGAGGAACTGAAGCTTTCTTT. The chain has TRBV5-1 and TRBJ1-1; weak D call: TRBD1 (5 bases). CDR1 is SGHRS, CDR2 YFSETQ, per germline. CDR3 length: 14 amino acids. The V and J ends lost 0 bases and 5 bases respectively, with 11 bases between them.

This sequence joins TRBV19 and TRBJ2-7; a possible D gene is TRBD2 (6 bases). V shed 0 bases and J shed 1 base, with 10 bases lying between them. The CDR3 covers 15 residues. Germline CDR1 reads LNHDA; CDR2 reads SQIVND (reference sequence). Here the CDR3 DNA reads TGTGCCAGTAGTATAGAAGCGGGCAGATCCTACGAGCAGTACTTC. Its translation: CASSIEAGRSYEQYF.

The chain uses TRBV7-2 and TRBJ1-1; D is possibly TRBD1 (5 bases). CDR1 SGHTA and CDR2 FQGNSA come from the germline V gene. V was clipped by 0 bases and J by 1 base, with 9 bases between them. CDR3 size: 15 residues. CDR3 protein: CASSLAAGQNTEAFF. In nucleotides, the CDR3 is TGTGCCAGCAGCTTAGCCGCAGGGCAGAACACTGAAGCTTTCTTT.

J is TRBJ1-3 and V is TRBV4-3; D possibly corresponds to TRBD1 (5 bases). Germline loops: CDR1 LGHNA, CDR2 YSLEER. The CDR3 has 17 residues. V lost 0 bases and J lost 0, with 12 bases in between. The CDR3 protein is CASSQDRGHYSGNTIYF. The CDR3, as DNA: TGCGCCAGCAGCCAAGATCGTGGACATTACTCTGGAAACACCATATATTTT.

The rearrangement joins TRBV5-5 to TRBJ2-2, with 8 bases fitting TRBD1. This CDR3 has 17 residues. Germline assignment: CDR1 SGHKS and CDR2 YYEKEE (reference sequence). The trim removed 4 bases at V and 6 bases at J, leaving 14 bases unmatched. The CDR3 nucleotides read TGTGCCAGCAGCGAGACAGGGGTAAAATGGGGTTCCGGGGAGCTGTTTTTT. Translating it yields CASSETGVKWGSGELFF.

Comments on this clone: A junction boundary mismatches the germline segment, possibly from a read error. The genes are TRBV28 and TRBJ2-5; D possibly corresponds to TRBD1 (6 bases). The V gene's germline CDR1 is MDHEN and CDR2 SYDVKM. The CDR3 extends over 13 amino acids. Here the CDR3 reads CASSSNLGTSFHF. The CDR3, as DNA: TGTGCCAGCAGTTCCAATCTCGGGACATCCTTTCACTTC.

The gene calls are TRBV30 and TRBJ1-2; 9 positions match TRBD1. CDR3 size: 14 residues. The germline V gene encodes CDR1 GTSNPN and CDR2 SVGIG (reference sequence). The V gene end was trimmed by 5 bases and the J gene end by 2 bases; junction bases not matched to a gene: 6. The CDR3 DNA sequence: TGTGCCTGGGACGTAACAGGGGGCAACTATGGCTACACCTTC. It translates to CAWDVTGGNYGYTF.

The chain recombines TRBV9 with TRBJ2-5; unclear D gene. From germline, CDR1 is SGDLS and CDR2 YYNGEE. The CDR3 is 13 residues long. Trimming removed 0 bases at V and 4 bases at J, with 7 bases between. The CDR3 sequence: CASSVGGVETQYF. Here the CDR3 DNA reads TGTGCCAGCAGCGTAGGTGGAGTAGAGACCCAGTACTTC. Looking up the rest from reference TRBV9 and TRBJ2-5 gives the full variable domain: DSGVTQTPKHLITATGQRVTLRCSPRSGDLSVYWYQQSLDQGLQFLIQYYNGEERAKGNILERFSAQQFPDLHSELNLSSLELGDSALYFCASSVGGVETQYFGPGTRLLVL.

The CDR3, as DNA: TGCGCCAGCAGTGAGTCCGGTTATATGAACACTGAAGCTTTCTTT. Protein sequence: CASSESGYMNTEAFF. The rearrangement uses TRBV10-2 and TRBJ1-1; no clear D. CDR1 is WSHSY and CDR2 is SAAADI in the germline V gene. V was shortened by 0 bases and J by 0 bases, with 8 bases between the two germline ends. CDR3 size: 15 residues.

V usage is TRBV29-1 and J usage is TRBJ1-4; D is unresolved. The CDR3 has 17 residues. The germline CDR1 and CDR2 sequences are SQVTM and ANQGSEA. Trimming stripped 3 bases from V and 5 bases from J, with 22 bases between. The CDR3 DNA reads TGCAGCGTTGAGAAGATCAGGTCTACAGTATTGAATGAAAAACTGTTTTTT. Translated: CSVEKIRSTVLNEKLFF.

This clone showed up just once. The V and J genes are TRBV7-3 and TRBJ2-5; 8 nucleotides match TRBD2. The V segment lost 1 base and the J segment 4 bases; nucleotides outside the gene matches: 5. CDR3 length: 15 amino acids. Germline CDR1 reads SGHTA; CDR2 reads FQGTGA. The DNA of the CDR3 is TGTGCCAGCAGCTTAATGGGTAGCGGGGTAGAGACCCAGTACTTC. As protein: CASSLMGSGVETQYF.

The V call is TRBV7-9, the J call TRBJ2-7, with TRBD2 as a possible D gene (6 bases). V was clipped by 5 bases and J by 1 base, with 12 bases between them. Germline V gives CDR1 SEHNR, CDR2 FQNEAQ (reference sequence). The CDR3 is 14 residues long. The CDR3 loop reads CASSDPGSSYEQYF. CDR3 coding DNA: TGTGCCAGCAGCGACCCCGGGAGTTCCTACGAGCAGTACTTC. Full variable domain (outside the CDR3, taken from reference TRBV7-9 and TRBJ2-7): DTGVSQNPRHKITKRGQNVTFRCDPISEHNRLYWYRQTLGQGPEFLTYFQNEAQLEKSRLLSDRFSAERPKGSFSTLEIQRTEQGDSAMYLCASSDPGSSYEQYFGPGTRLTVT.

V is TRBV6-5 and J is TRBJ1-1; D remains ambiguous. This CDR3 has 13 amino acids. Per germline, CDR1 MNHEY and CDR2 SVGAGI. Trimming took 4 bases from V and 3 from J, leaving 9 bases between them. The CDR3 region is CASSLGWDTEAFF. For the CDR3, the DNA is TGTGCCAGCAGTTTAGGGTGGGACACTGAAGCTTTCTTT.

The rearrangement uses TRBV30 and TRBJ2-5; D assignment may be TRBD1 or TRBD2 (5 bases each). Germline-derived CDR1 and CDR2 are GTSNPN and SVGIG (reference sequence). The CDR3 runs 13 residues. V was pared by 0 bases and J by 10 bases, with 15 bases between. The DNA of the CDR3 is TGTGCCTGGAGTGTAAGAGGCCCTGGGGGCCAGTACTTC. Translating it yields CAWSVRGPGGQYF.

The rearrangement links TRBV5-6 to TRBJ2-7, with 8 bases that match TRBD1. The germline V gene has CDR1 SGHDT and CDR2 YYEEEE. Germline trimming cut 4 bases from V and 0 bases from J; bases unmatched to any gene: 18. This CDR3 region has 19 residues. The CDR3 protein is CASSARPGQATFSSYEQYF. In DNA form, the CDR3 reads TGTGCCAGCAGCGCAAGACCGGGACAGGCAACCTTTAGCTCCTACGAGCAGTACTTC.

Only one count was recorded for this clone. This chain joins TRBV6-5 and TRBJ1-2, with D perhaps TRBD1 (5 bases). From germline, CDR1 is MNHEY and CDR2 SVGAGI. V gave up 2 bases and J gave up 8 bases, with 9 bases separating them. The CDR3 consists of 12 residues. CDR3 sequence reads: CASSYGGEGYTF. In DNA form, the CDR3 reads TGTGCCAGCAGTTACGGGGGGGAAGGCTACACCTTC.

This sequence joins TRBV9 and TRBJ1-1, with TRBD1 matching over 8 bases. The CDR3 contains 15 residues. With 3 bases clipped from V and 4 bases from J, the junction kept 8 bases outside the gene matches. CDR1 is SGDLS and CDR2 is YYNGEE in the germline V gene. The DNA of the CDR3 is TGTGCCAGCAGCGCTTCGACAGGGGCAGGCACTGAAGCTTTCTTT. It encodes CASSASTGAGTEAFF.

The V and J genes are TRBV30 and TRBJ1-3; maybe TRBD1 (5 bases). CDR3 size: 14 residues. Germline values: CDR1 GTSNPN, CDR2 SVGIG (reference sequence). The V end was cut by 8 bases, the J end by 0 bases, with 14 bases between. Here the CDR3 DNA reads TGTGCCAAACAGGACATTAGCTCTGGAAACACCATATATTTT. Protein sequence: CAKQDISSGNTIYF.

The count of this clone is one. The chain links TRBV5-1 to TRBJ1-4, with TRBD1 matching over 9 bases. The trim removed 4 bases at V and 2 bases at J, leaving 6 bases unmatched. The CDR3 is made up of 16 amino acids. Germline V gene lookup returns CDR1 SGHRS and CDR2 YFSETQ. In DNA, the CDR3 is TGCGCCAGCAGCGTGGGAGACAGGGGGACTAATGAAAAACTGTTTTTT. Its protein product is CASSVGDRGTNEKLFF.

This chain connects TRBV5-1 to TRBJ2-7, with no clear D. With 4 bases removed from V and 0 bases from J, the gap between germline ends came to 11 bases. The CDR3 runs 14 residues. Germline loops: CDR1 SGHRS, CDR2 YFSETQ. The CDR3 nucleotides read TGCGCCAGCAGCCTTGTTGTGGGCTCCTACGAGCAGTACTTC. Its translation: CASSLVVGSYEQYF.

This clone was detected once. The V and J genes are TRBV7-2 and TRBJ2-1, with 12 bases matching TRBD2. Trimming took 4 bases from V and 5 from J; bases not matched to a gene: 6. Germline CDR1 and CDR2: SGHTA and FQGNSA. The CDR3 totals 16 residues. The chain's CDR3 is CASSSMGLAGHNEQFF. The CDR3 DNA reads as TGTGCCAGCAGCTCCATGGGACTAGCGGGTCACAATGAGCAGTTCTTC.

The rearrangement uses TRBV5-4 and TRBJ1-2, with D maybe TRBD1 (5 bases). The CDR3 runs to 15 residues. V was pared by 5 bases and J by 2 bases, with 16 bases between. From germline, CDR1 is SGHNT and CDR2 YYREEE (reference sequence). For the CDR3, the DNA is TGTGCCAGCAGGGGGGTCCCAACCGGCAACTATGGCTACACCTTC. Protein: CASRGVPTGNYGYTF.